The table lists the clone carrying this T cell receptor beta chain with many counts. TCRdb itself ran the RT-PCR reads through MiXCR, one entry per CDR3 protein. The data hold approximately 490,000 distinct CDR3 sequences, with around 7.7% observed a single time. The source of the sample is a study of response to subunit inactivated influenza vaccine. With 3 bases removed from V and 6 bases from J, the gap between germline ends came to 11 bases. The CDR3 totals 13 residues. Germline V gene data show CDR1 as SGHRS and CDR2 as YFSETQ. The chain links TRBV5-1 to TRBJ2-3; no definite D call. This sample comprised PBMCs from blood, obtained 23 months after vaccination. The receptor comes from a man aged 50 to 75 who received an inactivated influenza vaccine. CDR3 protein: CASSSHSRDTQYF. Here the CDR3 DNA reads TGCGCCAGCAGCTCCCACTCACGGGATACGCAGTATTTT.